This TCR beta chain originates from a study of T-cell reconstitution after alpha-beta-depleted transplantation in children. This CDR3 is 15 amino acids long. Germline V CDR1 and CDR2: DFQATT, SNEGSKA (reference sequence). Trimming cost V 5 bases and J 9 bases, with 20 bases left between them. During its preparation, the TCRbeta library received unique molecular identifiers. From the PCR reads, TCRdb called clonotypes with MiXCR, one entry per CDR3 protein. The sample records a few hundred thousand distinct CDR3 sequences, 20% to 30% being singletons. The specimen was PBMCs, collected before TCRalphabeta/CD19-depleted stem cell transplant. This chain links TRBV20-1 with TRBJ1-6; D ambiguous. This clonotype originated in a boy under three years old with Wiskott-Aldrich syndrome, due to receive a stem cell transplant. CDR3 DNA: TGCAGTGCTGTCGAGCGGCGGGAGTGGAGTTCACCCCTCCACTTT. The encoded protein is CSAVERREWSSPLHF.